This T cell receptor (beta chain) was sequenced in a study of blood T cell repertoires in COVID-19 (dated by TCRdb to 2018 to 2020). The study in broad terms: The collaborator samples originated in the United States, Italy and Spain and spanned the acute and convalescent phases of COVID-19. The material from the prospective study consisted of cDNA or gDNA derived from T cells, B-cell-depleted T cells, or PBMCs. Where available, HLA class I and class II types were obtained from metadata supplied by the sample provider rather than from assay-based typing. The sample metadata nearly always contained a de-identified subject ID, COVID-19 status, age in years and sex. The dataset comprised deeply sampled blood TCRbeta repertoires from subjects exposed to, actively infected with, or recovered from COVID-19. The repertoires were released in a freely available public database intended as a resource for research on the immune response to SARS-CoV-2. Samples were obtained from the ongoing ImmuneRACE study (first 160 participants) and from approximately 1,200 subjects provided by 6 global collaborators.

Overall study outcomes, separate from this receptor: The amount of clinical and demographic metadata varied by source and participant and was provided uncurated.

Trimmed from V: 2 bases; trimmed from J: 2 bases; junction bases lacking a gene match: 2. Including the terminal cysteine and phenylalanine, the CDR3 comprises 14 residues. This entry keeps only the CDR3 DNA: 42 bases, framed from base 1. CDR1 and CDR2 are drawn from the germline V gene (reference sequence): MNHEY, SMNVEV. The immunoSEQ Assay, a bias-controlled multiplex PCR, was used to amplify TCRbeta CDR3 regions from genomic DNA. Per the original workflow: Within the assay, amplification of reference gene primers was used to estimate how many nucleated cells each sample contained. To quantify the absolute abundance of each unique TCRbeta CDR3 rearrangement, sequence reads were collapsed and filtered. For each sample, productive Simpson clonality was calculated by taking the square root of Simpson's diversity index across productive rearrangements. TCRdb provides this immuneACCESS table in a form limited to in-frame rearrangements. Some clones are lacking; in checked studies, under half of them reflect an unresolved V gene, and why the rest are absent is not known. That table is the source of V, J and clone size, and D and trimming were worked out from the DNA. The sample contains some 150,000 clones, 65% to 85% of them found a single time. Jointly, the top ten make up 5% of the sample.

Each collaborating institution followed its own protocols to collect whole blood in K2EDTA tubes. Collaborator samples were shipped for TCRbeta analysis as frozen whole blood, isolated PBMCs, or DNA extracted from either sample type. On this clone itself: Its antigen has not been determined. No base quality values were provided; no much bigger clone lies one nucleotide off.

Material: peripheral blood. The clonotype was recovered from a woman aged 45-60 years with acute or convalescent COVID-19. The rearrangement joined TRBV27 to TRBJ2-7, with 8 junctional bases fitting TRBD1. The DNA reads as follows: TGTGCCAGCAGTTTAAAACAGGGGGCCTACGAGCAGTACTTC. The translation is CASSLKQGAYEQYF.